This T cell receptor (beta chain) originates from a study of blood T cell repertoires in COVID-19. Study in general: Samples representing acute and convalescent COVID-19 were sourced from the United States, Italy and Spain.

This clone was picked up one time. Per the authors' pipeline: Nucleated cell number was recorded as an estimate derived from reference gene primer amplification. The protocol was immunoSEQ multiplex PCR, while the TCRdb copy is restricted to in-frame clones and leaves out a portion. For V, J and clone size, that table is used; D and trimming come from the DNA. The sample lists around 76,000 clones, about 70% seen once, with 25% to 30% in the top ten. CDR1 is SGHNT, CDR2 YYREEE, per germline (reference sequence). This CDR3 region has 15 residues. With 1 base clipped from V and 2 bases from J, the junction kept 4 bases outside the gene matches.

This clonotype was obtained from a woman older than 75 with active or convalescent COVID-19. Material for sequencing was peripheral blood. The chain is built from TRBV5-4 and TRBJ2-5, with 8 bases aligning to TRBD2. In nucleotides, the CDR3 is TGTGCCAGCAGCTTGAAAACTAGCGGACAAGAGACCCAGTACTTC. It translates to CASSLKTSGQETQYF.